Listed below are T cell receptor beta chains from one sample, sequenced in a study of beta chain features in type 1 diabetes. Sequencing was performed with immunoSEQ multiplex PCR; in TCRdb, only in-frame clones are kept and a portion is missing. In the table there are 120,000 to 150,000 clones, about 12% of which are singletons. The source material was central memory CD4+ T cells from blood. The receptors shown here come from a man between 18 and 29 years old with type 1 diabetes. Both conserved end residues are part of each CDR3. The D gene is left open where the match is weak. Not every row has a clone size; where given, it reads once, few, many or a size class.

cdr3_aa: CASRQSIDSYNEQFF
cdr3_nt: TGTGCCAGCAGGCAGAGCATCGACTCCTACAATGAGCAGTTCTTC
v_call: TRBV11-1
j_call: TRBJ2-1
d_call: -
clone_size: -

cdr3_aa: CASSRTSYEQYF
cdr3_nt: TGTGCCAGCAGCAGGACTTCCTACGAGCAGTACTTC
v_call: TRBV25-1
j_call: TRBJ2-7
d_call: -
clone_size: many

cdr3_aa: CASSLNRGGYGYTF
cdr3_nt: TGTGCCAGCAGCCTTAACAGGGGCGGCTATGGCTACACCTTC
v_call: TRBV9
j_call: TRBJ1-2
d_call: TRBD1
clone_size: few

cdr3_aa: CAISGTAYEQYF
cdr3_nt: TGTGCCATCAGTGGGACAGCCTACGAGCAGTACTTC
v_call: TRBV10-3
j_call: TRBJ2-7
d_call: -
clone_size: -

cdr3_aa: CAWSLRDRDTEAFF
cdr3_nt: TGTGCCTGGAGTCTCCGGGACAGGGACACTGAAGCTTTCTTT
v_call: TRBV30
j_call: TRBJ1-1
d_call: TRBD1
clone_size: many

cdr3_aa: CAWSGSTGELFF
cdr3_nt: TGTGCCTGGAGTGGAAGCACCGGGGAGCTGTTTTTT
v_call: TRBV30
j_call: TRBJ2-2
d_call: -
clone_size: few

cdr3_aa: CASRVQGAVGQPQHF
cdr3_nt: TGTGCCAGCAGGGTACAGGGGGCGGTCGGTCAGCCCCAGCATTTT
v_call: TRBV2
j_call: TRBJ1-5
d_call: TRBD1
clone_size: few

cdr3_aa: CASSLGTDLYTF
cdr3_nt: TGCGCCAGCAGCCTTGGGACAGATCTCTACACCTTC
v_call: TRBV5-1
j_call: TRBJ1-2
d_call: TRBD1
clone_size: many

cdr3_aa: CASSLDTEQYF
cdr3_nt: TGTGCCAGCAGCCTCGATACCGAGCAGTACTTC
v_call: TRBV7-2
j_call: TRBJ2-7
d_call: -
clone_size: -

cdr3_aa: CASSRTQNTEAFF
cdr3_nt: TGTGCCAGTAGTAGAACGCAGAACACTGAAGCTTTCTTT
v_call: TRBV19
j_call: TRBJ1-1
d_call: -
clone_size: few

cdr3_aa: CASSLLTNRETQYF
cdr3_nt: TGTGCCAGCAGCCTCCTAACCAACAGGGAGACCCAGTACTTC
v_call: TRBV27
j_call: TRBJ2-5
d_call: -
clone_size: -

cdr3_aa: CAWSVLGGIYEQYF
cdr3_nt: TGTGCCTGGAGTGTACTAGGGGGAATCTACGAGCAGTACTTC
v_call: TRBV30
j_call: TRBJ2-7
d_call: -
clone_size: -

cdr3_aa: CASSPSSATNEKLFF
cdr3_nt: TGTGCCAGCAGCCCCTCCTCAGCAACTAATGAAAAACTGTTTTTT
v_call: TRBV9
j_call: TRBJ1-4
d_call: -
clone_size: -

cdr3_aa: CAWSRSSGNTIYF
cdr3_nt: TGTGCCTGGAGTCGAAGCTCTGGAAACACCATATATTTT
v_call: TRBV30
j_call: TRBJ1-3
d_call: -
clone_size: few

cdr3_aa: CASAEATRGPWEQYF
cdr3_nt: TGTGCCAGCGCCGAAGCTACGCGGGGGCCCTGGGAGCAGTACTTC
v_call: TRBV7-9
j_call: TRBJ2-7
d_call: -
clone_size: few

cdr3_aa: CASSETPSYNEQFF
cdr3_nt: TGTGCCAGCAGTGAAACTCCTTCCTACAATGAGCAGTTCTTC
v_call: TRBV2
j_call: TRBJ2-1
d_call: -
clone_size: -

cdr3_aa: CASSLLSDQETQYF
cdr3_nt: TGCGCCAGCAGCTTGCTGAGTGACCAAGAGACCCAGTACTTC
v_call: TRBV5-1
j_call: TRBJ2-5
d_call: -
clone_size: few

cdr3_aa: CATRTGWDYGYTF
cdr3_nt: TGTGCCACCAGGACGGGCTGGGACTATGGCTACACCTTC
v_call: TRBV15
j_call: TRBJ1-2
d_call: -
clone_size: -

cdr3_aa: CASNDNSGNTIYF
cdr3_nt: TGTGCCAGTAATGACAACTCTGGAAACACCATATATTTT
v_call: TRBV19
j_call: TRBJ1-3
d_call: -
clone_size: few

cdr3_aa: CATSPLRGGTQYF
cdr3_nt: TGTGCCACCAGCCCCCTCAGGGGAGGTACGCAGTATTTT
v_call: TRBV15
j_call: TRBJ2-3
d_call: -
clone_size: -

cdr3_aa: CASSLFADTQYF
cdr3_nt: TGTGCCAGCAGCTTATTCGCCGATACGCAGTATTTT
v_call: TRBV7-2
j_call: TRBJ2-3
d_call: -
clone_size: few

cdr3_aa: CASSTRAHGEGTQYF
cdr3_nt: TGTGCCAGCAGCACGCGGGCCCATGGGGAGGGTACGCAGTATTTT
v_call: TRBV27
j_call: TRBJ2-3
d_call: TRBD2
clone_size: -

cdr3_aa: CASSQQGGTEAFF
cdr3_nt: TGTGCCAGCAGCCAACAGGGAGGAACTGAAGCTTTCTTT
v_call: TRBV14
j_call: TRBJ1-1
d_call: -
clone_size: -

cdr3_aa: CSVESWPGYTF
cdr3_nt: TGCAGCGTTGAGTCATGGCCTGGCTACACCTTC
v_call: TRBV29-1
j_call: TRBJ1-2
d_call: -
clone_size: -

cdr3_aa: CAISERAGAISTDTQYF
cdr3_nt: TGTGCCATCAGTGAGAGGGCGGGCGCAATTAGCACAGATACGCAGTATTTT
v_call: TRBV10-3
j_call: TRBJ2-3
d_call: -
clone_size: -

cdr3_aa: CASSQPRRWPLNEQYF
cdr3_nt: TGCGCCAGCAGTCAACCTCGGCGGTGGCCCTTGAACGAGCAGTACTTC
v_call: TRBV23-1
j_call: TRBJ2-7
d_call: -
clone_size: -

cdr3_aa: CASSSPQYEQYF
cdr3_nt: TGTGCCAGCAGCTCGCCCCAGTACGAGCAGTACTTC
v_call: TRBV7-2
j_call: TRBJ2-7
d_call: -
clone_size: -

cdr3_aa: CASSQSRDILGTEAFF
cdr3_nt: TGCGCCAGCAGCCAGTCCCGGGACATTCTCGGGACTGAAGCTTTCTTT
v_call: TRBV4-1
j_call: TRBJ1-1
d_call: -
clone_size: -

cdr3_aa: CASSLRGLDTQYF
cdr3_nt: TGTGCCAGCAGTCTCAGGGGGTTGGATACGCAGTATTTT
v_call: TRBV6-6
j_call: TRBJ2-3
d_call: TRBD1
clone_size: few

cdr3_aa: CAWSVIGYEQYF
cdr3_nt: TGTGCCTGGAGTGTAATAGGGTACGAGCAGTACTTC
v_call: TRBV30
j_call: TRBJ2-7
d_call: -
clone_size: few

cdr3_aa: CASSFLATNEKLFF
cdr3_nt: TGCGCCAGCAGCTTCCTCGCAACTAATGAAAAACTGTTTTTT
v_call: TRBV5-1
j_call: TRBJ1-4
d_call: -
clone_size: -

cdr3_aa: CASSLAVTGAEAFF
cdr3_nt: TGCGCCAGCAGCTTGGCCGTAACAGGGGCTGAAGCTTTCTTT
v_call: TRBV5-1
j_call: TRBJ1-1
d_call: TRBD1
clone_size: -

cdr3_aa: CASTTSTGVTDTQYF
cdr3_nt: TGTGCCAGCACCACTTCTACAGGGGTCACAGATACGCAGTATTTT
v_call: TRBV18
j_call: TRBJ2-3
d_call: TRBD1
clone_size: few

cdr3_aa: CASSLRDSAYNEQFF
cdr3_nt: TGTGCCAGCAGCCTCCGGGACAGTGCCTACAATGAGCAGTTCTTC
v_call: TRBV2
j_call: TRBJ2-1
d_call: TRBD1
clone_size: few